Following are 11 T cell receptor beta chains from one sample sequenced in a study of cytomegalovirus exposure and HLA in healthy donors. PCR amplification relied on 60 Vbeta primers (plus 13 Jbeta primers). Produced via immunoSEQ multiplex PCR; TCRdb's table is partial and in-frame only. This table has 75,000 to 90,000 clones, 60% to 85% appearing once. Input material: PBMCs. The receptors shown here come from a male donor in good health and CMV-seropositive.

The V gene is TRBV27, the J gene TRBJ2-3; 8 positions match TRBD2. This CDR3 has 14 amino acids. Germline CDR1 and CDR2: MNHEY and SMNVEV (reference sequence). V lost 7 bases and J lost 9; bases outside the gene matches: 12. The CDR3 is CASTLDYGRETQYF. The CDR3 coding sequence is TGTGCCAGCACCCTGGACTACGGGAGGGAAACGCAGTATTTT.

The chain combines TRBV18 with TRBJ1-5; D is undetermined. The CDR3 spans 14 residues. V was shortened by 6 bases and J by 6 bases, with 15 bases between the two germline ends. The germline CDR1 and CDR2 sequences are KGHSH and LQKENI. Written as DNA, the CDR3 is TGTGCCAGCTCCCCCTACGGAGTCATTCAGCCCCAGCATTTT. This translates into CASSPYGVIQPQHF.

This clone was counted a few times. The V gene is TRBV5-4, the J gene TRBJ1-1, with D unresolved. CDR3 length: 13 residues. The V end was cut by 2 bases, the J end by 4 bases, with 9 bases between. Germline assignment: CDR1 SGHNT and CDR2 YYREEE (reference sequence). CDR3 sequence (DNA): TGTGCCAGCAGCTTAGTATCGAGCACTGAAGCTTTCTTT. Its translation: CASSLVSSTEAFF.

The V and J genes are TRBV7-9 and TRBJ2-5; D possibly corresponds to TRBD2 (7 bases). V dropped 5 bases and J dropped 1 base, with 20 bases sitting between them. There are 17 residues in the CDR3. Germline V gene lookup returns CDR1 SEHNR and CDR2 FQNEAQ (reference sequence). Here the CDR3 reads CASSPDRRGAGQETQYF. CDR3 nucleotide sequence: TGTGCCAGCAGCCCGGACCGACGGGGGGCAGGCCAAGAGACCCAGTACTTC.

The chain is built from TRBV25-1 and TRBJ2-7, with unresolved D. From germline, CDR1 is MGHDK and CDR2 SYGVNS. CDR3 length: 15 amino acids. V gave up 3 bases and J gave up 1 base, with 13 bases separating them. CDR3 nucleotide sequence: TGTGCCAGCAGTGACCTCAAGACAAGGTCCTACGAGCAGTACTTC. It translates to CASSDLKTRSYEQYF.

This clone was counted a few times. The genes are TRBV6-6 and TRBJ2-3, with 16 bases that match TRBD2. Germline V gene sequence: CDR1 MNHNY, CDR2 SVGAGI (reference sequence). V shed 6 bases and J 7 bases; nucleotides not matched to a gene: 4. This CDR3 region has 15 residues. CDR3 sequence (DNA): TGTGCCAGCAGGGAGGGACTAGCGGGAGGGTATACGCAGTATTTT. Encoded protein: CASREGLAGGYTQYF.

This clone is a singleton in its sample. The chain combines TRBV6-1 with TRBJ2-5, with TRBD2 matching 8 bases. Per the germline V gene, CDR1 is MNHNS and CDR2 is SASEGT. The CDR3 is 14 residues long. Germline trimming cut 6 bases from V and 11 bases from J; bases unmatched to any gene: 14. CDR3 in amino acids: CASSLSGSVVQQYF. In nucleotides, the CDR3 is TGTGCCAGCAGCTTAAGCGGGAGCGTAGTTCAGCAGTACTTC.

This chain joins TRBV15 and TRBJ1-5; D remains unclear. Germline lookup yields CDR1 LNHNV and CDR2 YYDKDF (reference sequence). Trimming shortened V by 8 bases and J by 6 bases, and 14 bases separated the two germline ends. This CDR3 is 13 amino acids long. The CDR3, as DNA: TGTGCCACCCCTTTTCGAGTTTGTCAGCCCCAGCATTTT. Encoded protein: CATPFRVCQPQHF.

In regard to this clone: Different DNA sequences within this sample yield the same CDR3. CDR3 sequence (DNA): TGTGCCAGCTCGCCCAGGGACAGGACGAGCTCCTACGAGCAGTACTTC. Encoded protein: CASSPRDRTSSYEQYF. The genes are TRBV18 and TRBJ2-7; TRBD1 aligns across 8 bases. Trimming at V came to 6 bases and at J to 0 bases, leaving 10 bases not matched to a gene. The CDR3 runs 16 residues. Germline V gene sequence: CDR1 KGHSH, CDR2 LQKENI.

The CDR3 is CASSLRGSAPDTQYF. CDR3 nucleotide sequence: TGTGCCAGCAGCTTACGCGGCTCCGCCCCAGATACGCAGTATTTT. This chain links TRBV13 with TRBJ2-3; D remains ambiguous. The V and J ends lost 2 bases and 4 bases respectively, with 13 bases between them. CDR3 length: 15 residues. From germline, CDR1 is PRHDT and CDR2 FYEKMQ (reference sequence).

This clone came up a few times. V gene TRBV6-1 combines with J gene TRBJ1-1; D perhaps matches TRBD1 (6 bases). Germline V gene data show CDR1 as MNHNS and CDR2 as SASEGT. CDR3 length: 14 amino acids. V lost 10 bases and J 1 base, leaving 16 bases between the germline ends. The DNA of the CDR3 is TGTGCCATCACAGGGACCCCCGGGAACACTGAAGCTTTCTTT. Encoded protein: CAITGTPGNTEAFF.